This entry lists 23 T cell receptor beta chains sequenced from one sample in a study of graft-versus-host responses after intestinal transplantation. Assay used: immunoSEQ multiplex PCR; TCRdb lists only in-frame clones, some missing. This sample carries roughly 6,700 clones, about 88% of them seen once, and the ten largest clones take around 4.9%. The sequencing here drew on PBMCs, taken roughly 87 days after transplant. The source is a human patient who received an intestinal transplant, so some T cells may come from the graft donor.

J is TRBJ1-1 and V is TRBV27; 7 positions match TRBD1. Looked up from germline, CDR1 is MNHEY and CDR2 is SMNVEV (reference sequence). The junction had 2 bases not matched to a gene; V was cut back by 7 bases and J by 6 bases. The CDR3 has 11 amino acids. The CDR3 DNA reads TGTGCCAGCAACAGGGGTGCTGAAGCTTTCTTT. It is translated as CASNRGAEAFF.

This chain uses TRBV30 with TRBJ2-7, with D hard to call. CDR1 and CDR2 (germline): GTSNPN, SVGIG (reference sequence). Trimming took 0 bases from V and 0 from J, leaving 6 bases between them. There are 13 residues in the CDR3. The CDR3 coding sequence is TGTGCCTGGAGTGTTTGGAACTCCTACGAGCAGTACTTC. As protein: CAWSVWNSYEQYF.

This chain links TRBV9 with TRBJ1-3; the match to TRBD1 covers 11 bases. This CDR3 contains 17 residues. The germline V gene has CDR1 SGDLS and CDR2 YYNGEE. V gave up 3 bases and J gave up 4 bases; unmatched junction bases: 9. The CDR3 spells CASSEDRGRLPGNTIYF. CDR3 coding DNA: TGTGCCAGCAGCGAGGACAGGGGGCGCCTCCCAGGAAACACCATATATTTT.

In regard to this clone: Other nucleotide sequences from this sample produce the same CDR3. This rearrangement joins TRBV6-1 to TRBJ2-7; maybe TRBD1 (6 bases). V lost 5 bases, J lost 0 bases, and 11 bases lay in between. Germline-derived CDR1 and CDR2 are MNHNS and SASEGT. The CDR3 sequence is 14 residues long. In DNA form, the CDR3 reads TGTGCCAGCAGTACGCACAGGGACTCCTACGAGCAGTACGTC. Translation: CASSTHRDSYEQYV.

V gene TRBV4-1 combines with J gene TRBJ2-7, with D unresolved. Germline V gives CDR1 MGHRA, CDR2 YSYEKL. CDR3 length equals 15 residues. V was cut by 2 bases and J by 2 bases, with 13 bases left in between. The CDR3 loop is CASSQRTGLAYEQYV. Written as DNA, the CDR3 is TGCGCCAGCAGCCAAAGGACCGGGCTCGCCTACGAGCAGTACGTC.

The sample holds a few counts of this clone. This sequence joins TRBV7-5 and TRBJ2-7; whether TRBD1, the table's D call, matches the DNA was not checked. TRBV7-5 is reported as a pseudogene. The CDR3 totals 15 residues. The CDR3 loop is CARSRPTGIKGGQYF. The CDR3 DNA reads TGTGCCAGAAGCAGACCGACAGGAATAAAAGGCGGGCAGTACTTC.

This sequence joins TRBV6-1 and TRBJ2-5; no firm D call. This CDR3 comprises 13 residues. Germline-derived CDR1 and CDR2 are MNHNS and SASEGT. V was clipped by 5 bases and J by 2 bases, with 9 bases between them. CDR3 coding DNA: TGTGCCAGCAGTTGGGGAAAGCAAGAGACCCAGTACTTC. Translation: CASSWGKQETQYF.

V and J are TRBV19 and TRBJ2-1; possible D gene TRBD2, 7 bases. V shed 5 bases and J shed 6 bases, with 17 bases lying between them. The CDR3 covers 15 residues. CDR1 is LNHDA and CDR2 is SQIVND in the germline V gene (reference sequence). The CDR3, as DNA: TGTGCCAGTAGTGCCCTAGCGGAGGGGGGCAATGAGCAGTTCTTC. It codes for CASSALAEGGNEQFF.

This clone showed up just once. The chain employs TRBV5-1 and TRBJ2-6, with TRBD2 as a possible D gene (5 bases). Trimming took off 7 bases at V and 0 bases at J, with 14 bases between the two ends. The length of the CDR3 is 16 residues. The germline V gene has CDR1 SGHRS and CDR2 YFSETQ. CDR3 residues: CASQLDGNSGANVLTF. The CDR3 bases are TGCGCCAGCCAACTTGACGGGAACTCTGGGGCCAACGTCCTGACTTTC. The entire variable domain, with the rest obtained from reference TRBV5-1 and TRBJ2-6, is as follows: KAGVTQTPRYLIKTRGQQVTLSCSPISGHRSVSWYQQTPGQGLQFLFEYFSETQRNKGNFPGRFSGRQFSNSRSEMNVSTLELGDSALYLCASQLDGNSGANVLTFGAGSRLTVL.

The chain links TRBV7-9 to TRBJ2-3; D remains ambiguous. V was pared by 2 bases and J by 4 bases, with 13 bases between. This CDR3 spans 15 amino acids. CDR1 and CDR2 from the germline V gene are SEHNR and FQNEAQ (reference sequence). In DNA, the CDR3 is TGTGCCAGCAGCTTAAGCTGGGCTGGGGCAGATACGCAGTATTTT. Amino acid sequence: CASSLSWAGADTQYF.

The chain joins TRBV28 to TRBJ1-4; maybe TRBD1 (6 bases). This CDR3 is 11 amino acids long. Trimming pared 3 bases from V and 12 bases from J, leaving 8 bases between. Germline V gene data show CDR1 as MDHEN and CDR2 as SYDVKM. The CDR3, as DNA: TGTGCCAGCAGTTTGGGGGGGCAACTGTTTTTT. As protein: CASSLGGQLFF.

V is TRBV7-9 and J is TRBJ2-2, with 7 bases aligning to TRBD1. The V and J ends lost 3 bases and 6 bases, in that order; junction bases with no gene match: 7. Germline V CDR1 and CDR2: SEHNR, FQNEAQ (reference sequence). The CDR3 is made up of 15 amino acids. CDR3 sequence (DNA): TGTGCCAGCAGCTTTCCCGACAGGGTCGCCGGGGAGCTGTTTTTT. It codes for CASSFPDRVAGELFF.

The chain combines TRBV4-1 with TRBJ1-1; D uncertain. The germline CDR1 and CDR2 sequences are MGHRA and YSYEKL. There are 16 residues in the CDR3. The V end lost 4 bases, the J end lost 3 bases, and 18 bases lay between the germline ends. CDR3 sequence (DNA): TGCGCCAGCAGCCCCGCCGGGCTACAAAGGGACACTGAAGCTTTCTTT. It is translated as CASSPAGLQRDTEAFF.

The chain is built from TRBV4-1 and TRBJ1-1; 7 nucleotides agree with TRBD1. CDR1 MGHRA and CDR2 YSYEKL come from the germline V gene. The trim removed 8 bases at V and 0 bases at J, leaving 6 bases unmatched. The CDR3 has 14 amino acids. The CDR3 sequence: CASRTDRVNTEAFF. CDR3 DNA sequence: TGCGCCAGCCGAACCGACAGGGTGAACACTGAAGCTTTCTTT.

The CDR3 DNA follows: TGTGCCAGCAGTGACTTCGGAGGACTAGCGGCCTACAATGAGCAGTTCTTC. Its protein product is CASSDFGGLAAYNEQFF. The chain has TRBV6-1 and TRBJ2-1; TRBD2 matches at 10 bases. Per germline, CDR1 MNHNS and CDR2 SASEGT. The ends lost 3 bases at V and 2 bases at J; junction bases unmatched: 7. CDR3 length equals 17 residues.

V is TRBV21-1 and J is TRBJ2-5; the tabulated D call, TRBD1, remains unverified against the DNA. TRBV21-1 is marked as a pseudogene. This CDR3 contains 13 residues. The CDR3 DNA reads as TGTGCCAGCAGCAAAGGACAACAAGAGACCCAGTACTTC. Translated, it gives CASSKGQQETQYF.

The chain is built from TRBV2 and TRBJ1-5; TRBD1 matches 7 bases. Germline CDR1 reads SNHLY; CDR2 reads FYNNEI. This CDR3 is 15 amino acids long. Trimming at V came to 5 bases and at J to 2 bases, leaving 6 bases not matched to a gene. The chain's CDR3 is CASSPGGVGNQPQHF. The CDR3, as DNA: TGTGCCAGCAGTCCAGGGGGGGTAGGCAATCAGCCCCAGCATTTT.

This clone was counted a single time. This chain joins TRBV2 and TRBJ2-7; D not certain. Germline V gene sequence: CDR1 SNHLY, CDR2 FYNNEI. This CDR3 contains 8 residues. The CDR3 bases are TGTGCCAGCAGCCGCCAGAACGTC. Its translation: CASSRQNV.

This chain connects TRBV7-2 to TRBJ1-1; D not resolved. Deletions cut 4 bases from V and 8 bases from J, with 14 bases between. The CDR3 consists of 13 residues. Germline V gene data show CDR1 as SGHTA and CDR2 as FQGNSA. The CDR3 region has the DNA TGTGCCAGCAGCTCCCCGCTGGTGTCGGAAGCTTTCTTT. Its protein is CASSSPLVSEAFF.

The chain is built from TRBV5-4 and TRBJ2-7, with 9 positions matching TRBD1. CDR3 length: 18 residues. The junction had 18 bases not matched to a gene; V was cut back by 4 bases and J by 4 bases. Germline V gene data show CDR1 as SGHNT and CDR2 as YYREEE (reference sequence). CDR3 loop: CASSLKIPNRGRWYEQYF. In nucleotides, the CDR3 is TGTGCCAGCAGCCTAAAGATTCCCAACAGGGGGCGATGGTACGAGCAGTACTTC. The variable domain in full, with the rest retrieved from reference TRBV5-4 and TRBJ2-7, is ETGVTQSPTHLIKTRGQQVTLRCSSQSGHNTVSWYQQALGQGPQFIFQYYREEENGRGNFPPRFSGLQFPNYSSELNVNALELDDSALYLCASSLKIPNRGRWYEQYFGPGTRLTVT.

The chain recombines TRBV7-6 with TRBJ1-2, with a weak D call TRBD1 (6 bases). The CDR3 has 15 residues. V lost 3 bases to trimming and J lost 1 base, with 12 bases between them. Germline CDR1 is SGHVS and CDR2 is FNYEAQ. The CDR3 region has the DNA TGTGCCAGCAGCTTGACAGGCGACCTTAACTATGGCTACACCTTC. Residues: CASSLTGDLNYGYTF.

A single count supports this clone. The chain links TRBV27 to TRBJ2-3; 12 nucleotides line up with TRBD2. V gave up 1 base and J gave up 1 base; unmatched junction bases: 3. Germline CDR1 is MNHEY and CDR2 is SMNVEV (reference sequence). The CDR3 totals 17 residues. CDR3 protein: CASSLWLAGGGTDTQYF. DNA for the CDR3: TGTGCCAGCAGTTTATGGCTAGCGGGGGGGGGCACAGATACGCAGTATTTT.

CDR3 residues: CASSKALFSGPQRWDTIYF. The CDR3 DNA sequence: TGTGCCAGCAGCAAAGCGCTTTTTTCCGGACCCCAAAGGTGGGACACCATATATTTT. The chain uses TRBV21-1 and TRBJ1-3. TRBV21-1 is a known pseudogene. There are 19 residues in the CDR3.